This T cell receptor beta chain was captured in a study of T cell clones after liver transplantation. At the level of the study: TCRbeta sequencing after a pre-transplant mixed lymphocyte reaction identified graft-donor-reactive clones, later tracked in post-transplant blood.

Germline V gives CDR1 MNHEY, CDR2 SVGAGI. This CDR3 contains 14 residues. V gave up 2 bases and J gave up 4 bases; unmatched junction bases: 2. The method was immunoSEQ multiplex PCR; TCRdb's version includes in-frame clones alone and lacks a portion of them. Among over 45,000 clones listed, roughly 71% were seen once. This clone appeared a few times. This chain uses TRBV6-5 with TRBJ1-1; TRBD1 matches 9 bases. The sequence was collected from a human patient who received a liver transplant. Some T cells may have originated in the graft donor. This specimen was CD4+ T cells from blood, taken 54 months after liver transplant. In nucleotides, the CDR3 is TGTGCCAGCAGTTACAACAGGGGGCCCACTGAAGCTTTCTTT. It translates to CASSYNRGPTEAFF.